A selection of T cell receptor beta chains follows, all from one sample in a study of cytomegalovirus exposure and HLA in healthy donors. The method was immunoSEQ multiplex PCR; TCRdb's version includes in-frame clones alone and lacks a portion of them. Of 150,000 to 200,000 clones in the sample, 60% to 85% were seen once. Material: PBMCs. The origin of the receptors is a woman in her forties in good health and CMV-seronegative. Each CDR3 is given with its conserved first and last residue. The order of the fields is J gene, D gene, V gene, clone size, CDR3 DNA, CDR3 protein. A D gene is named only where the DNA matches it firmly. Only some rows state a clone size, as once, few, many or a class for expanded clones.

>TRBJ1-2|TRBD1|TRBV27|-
TGTGCCAGCGTTGCTCCACCGGACAGGGCCTATGGCTACACCTTC
CASVAPPDRAYGYTF
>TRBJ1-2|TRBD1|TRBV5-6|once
TGTGCCAGCAGCCCCAGGGGACAGCTAAACTATGGCTACACCTTC
CASSPRGQLNYGYTF
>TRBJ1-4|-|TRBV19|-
TGTGCCAGTAGTAGGGGCGGGGTGGCAACTAATGAAAAACTGTTTTTT
CASSRGGVATNEKLFF
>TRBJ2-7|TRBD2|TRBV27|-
TGTGCCAGCAGCCTCATGGCGGGGGTCTGGAGGGAGCAGTACTTC
CASSLMAGVWREQYF
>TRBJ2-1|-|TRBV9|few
TGTGCCAGCAGCGTGGGGTTGGGGGGAGGACGGTACAATGAGCAGTTCTTC
CASSVGLGGGRYNEQFF
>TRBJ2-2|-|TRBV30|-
TGTGCCTCCAATCGTGTCAGGGCAATGGTCGGGGAGCTGTTTTTT
CASNRVRAMVGELFF
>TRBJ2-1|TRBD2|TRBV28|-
TGTGCCAGCAGTTTCCGTCCCCCTGGACTAGCGGGAATCTACAATGAGCAGTTCTTC
CASSFRPPGLAGIYNEQFF
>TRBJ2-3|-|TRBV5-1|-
TGCGCCAGCAGCTCGTTCGGGTCATCTAGCACAGATACGCAGTATTTT
CASSSFGSSSTDTQYF
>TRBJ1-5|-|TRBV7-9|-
TGTGCCAGCAGCGAAGCAGGGGACAATCAGCCCCAGCATTTT
CASSEAGDNQPQHF
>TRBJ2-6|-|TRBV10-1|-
TGCGCCAGCAGTGATTTAGGAGGACTCTCTGGGGCCAACGTCCTGACTTTC
CASSDLGGLSGANVLTF
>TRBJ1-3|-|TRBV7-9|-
TGTTCCAGCATCGGGGCGGGGTGGCCGTTATTT
CSSIGAGWPLF
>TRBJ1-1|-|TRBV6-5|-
TGTGCCAGCAGTCCGACAGCGAACACTGAAGCTTTCTTT
CASSPTANTEAFF
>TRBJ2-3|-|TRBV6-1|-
TGTGCCAGCAGTGAAATATTCCGCGGGGAGGACCCCAATACGCAGTATTTT
CASSEIFRGEDPNTQYF
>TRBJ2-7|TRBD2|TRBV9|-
TGTGCCAGCAGCCCCAAAGGACTAGCGGGTTTCCACGAGCAGTACTTC
CASSPKGLAGFHEQYF
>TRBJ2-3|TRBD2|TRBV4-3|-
TGCGCCAGCAGCCAAGCGCCACTAGCGGCTAGCACAGATACGCAGTATTTT
CASSQAPLAASTDTQYF
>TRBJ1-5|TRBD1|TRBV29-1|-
TGCAGCGTACAGACAGGGGGAGGGCAGCCCCAGCATTTT
CSVQTGGGQPQHF
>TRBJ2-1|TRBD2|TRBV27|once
TGTGCCAGCAGCGTCATATCGGGACTACAAAACAATGAGCAGTTCTTC
CASSVISGLQNNEQFF
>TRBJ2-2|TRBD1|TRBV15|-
TGTGCCACCAGCAGAACCCGGACAGGAATAAGCGCCGGGGAGCTGTTTTTT
CATSRTRTGISAGELFF
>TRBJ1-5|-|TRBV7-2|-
TGTGCCAGCAGCTTGGGGGGGGATCAGCCCCAGCATTTT
CASSLGGDQPQHF
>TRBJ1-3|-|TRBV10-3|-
TGTGCCATCAGGACGACAGCAAGCTCTGGAAACACCATATATTTT
CAIRTTASSGNTIYF
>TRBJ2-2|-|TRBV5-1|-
TGCGCCAGCAGCTTGGAGGCAGGGCTCGGGGAGCTGTTTTTT
CASSLEAGLGELFF
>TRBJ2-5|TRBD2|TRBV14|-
TGTGCCAGCAGCTTCAGCGGGAGGGTAGAGACCCAGTACTTC
CASSFSGRVETQYF
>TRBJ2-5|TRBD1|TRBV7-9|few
TGTGCCAGCAGCCCGGGACAGGGACAAGAGACCCAGTACTTC
CASSPGQGQETQYF
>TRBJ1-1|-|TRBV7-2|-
TGTGCCAGCAGGACGGGGGGGATAGGGAACACTGAAGCTTTCTTT
CASRTGGIGNTEAFF
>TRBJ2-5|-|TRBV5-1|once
TGCGCCAGCAGCCGGGACAACCGGGAGACCCAGTACTTC
CASSRDNRETQYF
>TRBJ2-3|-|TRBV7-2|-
TGTGCCAGCAGCCTCCCGGGGGCAGATACGCAGTATTTT
CASSLPGADTQYF
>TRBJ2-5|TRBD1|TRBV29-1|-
TGCAGCGCCCTACAGGGGGCGCCGGAGACCCAGTACTTC
CSALQGAPETQYF
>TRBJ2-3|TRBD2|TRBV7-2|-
TGTGCCAGCAGCCGAAACCCCCTAGCGGGAGCGGCAGATACGCAGTATTTT
CASSRNPLAGAADTQYF
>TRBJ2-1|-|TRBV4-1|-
TGCGCCAGCAGCCTCTCTACCGGGAGCTACAATGAGCAGTTCTTC
CASSLSTGSYNEQFF
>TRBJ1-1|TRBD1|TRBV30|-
TGTGCCTGCTACAGGGGAGAAAGCACTGAAGCTTTCTTT
CACYRGESTEAFF
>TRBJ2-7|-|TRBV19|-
TGTGCCAGTAGTATAGGGCCTTCCTCCTACGAGCAGTACTTC
CASSIGPSSYEQYF
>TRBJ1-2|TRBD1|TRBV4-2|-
TGTGCCAGCAGCCAGGAAACCGGGACAGAGGATAAAGCTAACTATGGCTACACCTTC
CASSQETGTEDKANYGYTF
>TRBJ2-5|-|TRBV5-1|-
TGCGCCAGCAGCGTAAAGCCGGGAGAGGAGACCCAGTACTTC
CASSVKPGEETQYF
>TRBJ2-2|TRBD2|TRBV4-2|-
TGTGCCAGCAGCCCCTCTCCGGGACTAGCGGGAGTAATCGGGGAGCTGTTTTTT
CASSPSPGLAGVIGELFF
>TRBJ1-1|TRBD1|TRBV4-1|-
TGCGCCAGCAGCTCCGGACAGGGGCAGAACACTGAAGCTTTCTTT
CASSSGQGQNTEAFF
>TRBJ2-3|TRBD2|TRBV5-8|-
TGTGCCAGCAGCTTGCCGGGAGGCAGCACAGATACGCAGTATTTT
CASSLPGGSTDTQYF
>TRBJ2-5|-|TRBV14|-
TGTGCCAGCAGCCACCATAGATATTTGGAGACCCAGTACTTC
CASSHHRYLETQYF
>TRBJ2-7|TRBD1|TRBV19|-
TGTGCCACCACGGACAGGGGTCTGTACGAGCAGTACTTC
CATTDRGLYEQYF
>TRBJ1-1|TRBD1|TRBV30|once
TGTGCCTGGACCGGACAGGGGGGGACTGAAGCTTTCTTT
CAWTGQGGTEAFF
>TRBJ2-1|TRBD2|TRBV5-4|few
TGTGCCAGCAGCTGGAGGACTAGCGGTAACAATGAGCAGTTCTTC
CASSWRTSGNNEQFF
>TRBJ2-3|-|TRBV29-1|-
TGCAGCGTCGGCAGGGAAGGACCTCATACGCAGTATTTT
CSVGREGPHTQYF
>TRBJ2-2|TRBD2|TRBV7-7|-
TGTGCCCTTCGGGAGGGGTCCGGGGAGCTGTTTTTT
CALREGSGELFF